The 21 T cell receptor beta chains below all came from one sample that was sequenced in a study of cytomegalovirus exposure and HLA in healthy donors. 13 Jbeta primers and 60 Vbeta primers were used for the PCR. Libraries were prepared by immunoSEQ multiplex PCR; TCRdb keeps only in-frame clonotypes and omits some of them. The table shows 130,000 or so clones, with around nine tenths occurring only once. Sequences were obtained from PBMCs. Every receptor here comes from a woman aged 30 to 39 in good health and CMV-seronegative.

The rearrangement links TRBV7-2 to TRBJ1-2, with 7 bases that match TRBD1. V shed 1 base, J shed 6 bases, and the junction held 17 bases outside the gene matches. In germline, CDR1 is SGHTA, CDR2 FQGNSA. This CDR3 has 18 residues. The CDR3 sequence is CASSLVGQGDGRRHGYTF. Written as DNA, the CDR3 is TGTGCCAGCAGCTTAGTGGGGCAGGGGGACGGCCGACGGCATGGCTACACCTTC. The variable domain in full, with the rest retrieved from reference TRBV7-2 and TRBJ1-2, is GAGVSQSPSNKVTEKGKDVELRCDPISGHTALYWYRQSLGQGLEFLIYFQGNSAPDKSGLPSDRFSAERTGGSVSTLTIQRTQQEDSAVYLCASSLVGQGDGRRHGYTFGSGTRLTVV.

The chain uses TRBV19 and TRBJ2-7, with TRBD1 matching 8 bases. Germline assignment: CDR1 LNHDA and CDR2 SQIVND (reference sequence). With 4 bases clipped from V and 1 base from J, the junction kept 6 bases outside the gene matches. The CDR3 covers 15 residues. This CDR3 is CASSTSGQGSYEQYF. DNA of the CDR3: TGTGCCAGTAGTACTTCAGGACAGGGATCCTACGAGCAGTACTTC.

The CDR3 DNA is TGTGCCAGCAGTAGCTACAGGGGAGCCTACGAGCAGTACTTC. The encoded protein is CASSSYRGAYEQYF. V is TRBV28 and J is TRBJ2-7, with 7 bases aligning to TRBD1. The CDR3 extends over 14 amino acids. V lost 5 bases and J lost 2; bases outside the gene matches: 6. Germline V gene data show CDR1 as MDHEN and CDR2 as SYDVKM.

CDR3 DNA sequence: TGCAGCGTTGAAGCAGTGAACACTGAAGCTTTCTTT. It yields the protein CSVEAVNTEAFF. The chain uses TRBV29-1 and TRBJ1-1, with D uncertain. The V end was cut by 1 base, the J end by 0 bases, with 3 bases between. Per the germline V gene, CDR1 is SQVTM and CDR2 is ANQGSEA. CDR3 length: 12 amino acids.

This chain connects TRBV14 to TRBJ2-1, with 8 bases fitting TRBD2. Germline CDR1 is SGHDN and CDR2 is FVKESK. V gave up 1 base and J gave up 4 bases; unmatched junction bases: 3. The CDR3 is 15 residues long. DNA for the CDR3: TGTGCCAGCAGCCAAGGGGCTAGCGGGTACAATGAGCAGTTCTTC. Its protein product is CASSQGASGYNEQFF.

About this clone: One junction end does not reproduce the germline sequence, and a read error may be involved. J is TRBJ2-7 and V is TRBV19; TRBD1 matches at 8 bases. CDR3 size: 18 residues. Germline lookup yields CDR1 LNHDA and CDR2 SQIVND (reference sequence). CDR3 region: CASSMGTGKRRDSDEQYF. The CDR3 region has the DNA TGTGCCAGTAGTATGGGGACAGGTAAGCGACGGGACTCCGACGAGCAGTACTTC.

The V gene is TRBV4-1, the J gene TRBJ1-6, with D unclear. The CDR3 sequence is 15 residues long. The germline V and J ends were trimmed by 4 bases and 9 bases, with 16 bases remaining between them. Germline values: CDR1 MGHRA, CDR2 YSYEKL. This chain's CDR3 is CASSPLSLTASPLHF. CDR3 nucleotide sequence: TGCGCCAGCAGCCCCCTATCCCTAACAGCTTCACCCCTCCACTTT.

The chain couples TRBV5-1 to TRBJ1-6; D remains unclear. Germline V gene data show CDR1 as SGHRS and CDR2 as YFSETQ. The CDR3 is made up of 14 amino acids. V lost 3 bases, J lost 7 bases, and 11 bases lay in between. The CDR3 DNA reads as TGCGCCAGCAGCTCCGCCGCGGGGAATTCACCCCTCCACTTT. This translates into CASSSAAGNSPLHF.

The chain's CDR3 is CASSSRGQETQYF. The DNA of the CDR3 is TGTGCCAGCAGTAGCAGGGGTCAAGAGACCCAGTACTTC. The rearrangement links TRBV7-7 to TRBJ2-5; D perhaps matches TRBD1 (6 bases). CDR1 is SSHAT, CDR2 FNYEAQ, per germline (reference sequence). CDR3 length: 13 residues. V dropped 6 bases and J dropped 2 bases, with 10 bases sitting between them.

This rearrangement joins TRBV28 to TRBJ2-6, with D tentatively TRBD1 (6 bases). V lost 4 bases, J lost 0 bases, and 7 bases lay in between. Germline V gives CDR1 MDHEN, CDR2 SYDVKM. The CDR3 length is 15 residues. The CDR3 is CASSSTGSGANVLTF. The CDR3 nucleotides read TGTGCCAGCAGTTCGACAGGCTCTGGGGCCAACGTCCTGACTTTC.

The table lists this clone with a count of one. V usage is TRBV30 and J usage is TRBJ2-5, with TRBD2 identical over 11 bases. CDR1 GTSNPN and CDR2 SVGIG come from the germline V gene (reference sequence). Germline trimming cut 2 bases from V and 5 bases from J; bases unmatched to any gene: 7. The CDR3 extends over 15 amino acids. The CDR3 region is CAWSRGTSGGETQYF. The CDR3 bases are TGTGCCTGGAGTCGGGGGACTAGCGGAGGGGAGACCCAGTACTTC.

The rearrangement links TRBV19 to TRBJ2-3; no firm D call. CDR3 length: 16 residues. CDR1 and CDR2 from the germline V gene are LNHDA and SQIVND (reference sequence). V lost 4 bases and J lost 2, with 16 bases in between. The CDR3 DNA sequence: TGTGCCAGTAGTACACGAGGTTACCCTGTCACAGATACGCAGTATTTT. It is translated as CASSTRGYPVTDTQYF.

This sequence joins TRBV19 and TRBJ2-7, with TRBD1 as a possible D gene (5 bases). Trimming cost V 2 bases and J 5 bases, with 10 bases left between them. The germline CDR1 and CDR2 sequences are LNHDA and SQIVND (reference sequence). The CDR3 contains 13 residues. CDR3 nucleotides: TGTGCCAGTAGTATACAGGGTAGGAACGAGCAGTACTTC. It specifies CASSIQGRNEQYF.

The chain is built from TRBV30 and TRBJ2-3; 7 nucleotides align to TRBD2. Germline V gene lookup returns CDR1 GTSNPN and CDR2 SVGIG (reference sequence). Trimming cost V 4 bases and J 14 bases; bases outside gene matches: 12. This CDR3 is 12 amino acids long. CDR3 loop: CAWNGAGRETYF. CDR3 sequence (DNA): TGTGCCTGGAACGGAGCGGGGCGGGAGACGTATTTT.

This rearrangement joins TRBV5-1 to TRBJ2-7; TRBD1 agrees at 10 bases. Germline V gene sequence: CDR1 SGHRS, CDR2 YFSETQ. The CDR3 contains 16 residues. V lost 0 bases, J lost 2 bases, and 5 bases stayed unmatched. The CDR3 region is CASSLALGQGTYEQYF. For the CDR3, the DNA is TGCGCCAGCAGCTTGGCCCTGGGACAGGGGACCTACGAGCAGTACTTC.

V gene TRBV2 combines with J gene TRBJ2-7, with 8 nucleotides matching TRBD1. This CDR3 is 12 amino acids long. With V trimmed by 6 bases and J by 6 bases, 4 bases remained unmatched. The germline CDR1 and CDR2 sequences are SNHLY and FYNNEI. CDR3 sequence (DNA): TGTGCCAGCAGGCCTACAGGGGGCGAGCAGTACTTC. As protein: CASRPTGGEQYF.

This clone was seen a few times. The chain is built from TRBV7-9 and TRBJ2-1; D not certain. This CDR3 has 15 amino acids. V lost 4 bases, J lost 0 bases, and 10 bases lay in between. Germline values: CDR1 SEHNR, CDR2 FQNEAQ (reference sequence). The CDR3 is CASSSRFASYNEQFF. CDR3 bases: TGTGCCAGCAGCTCTCGGTTCGCCTCCTACAATGAGCAGTTCTTC.

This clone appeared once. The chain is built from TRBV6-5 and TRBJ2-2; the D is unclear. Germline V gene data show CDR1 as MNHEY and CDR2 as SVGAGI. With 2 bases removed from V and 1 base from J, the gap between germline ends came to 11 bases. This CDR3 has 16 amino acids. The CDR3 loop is CASSYRPARNTGELFF. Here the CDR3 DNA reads TGTGCCAGCAGTTACAGACCCGCTAGGAACACCGGGGAGCTGTTTTTT.

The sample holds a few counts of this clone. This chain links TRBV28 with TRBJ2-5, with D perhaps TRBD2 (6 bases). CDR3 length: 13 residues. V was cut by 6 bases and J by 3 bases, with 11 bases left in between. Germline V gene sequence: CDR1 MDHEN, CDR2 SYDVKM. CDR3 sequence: CASRTGLKETQYF. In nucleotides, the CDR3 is TGTGCCAGCAGGACCGGACTAAAAGAGACCCAGTACTTC.

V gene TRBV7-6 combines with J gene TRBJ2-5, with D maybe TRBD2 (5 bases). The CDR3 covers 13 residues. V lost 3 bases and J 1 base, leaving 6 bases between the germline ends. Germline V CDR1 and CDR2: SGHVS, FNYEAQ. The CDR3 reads CASSFGGQETQYF. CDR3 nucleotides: TGTGCCAGCAGCTTTGGAGGCCAAGAGACCCAGTACTTC.

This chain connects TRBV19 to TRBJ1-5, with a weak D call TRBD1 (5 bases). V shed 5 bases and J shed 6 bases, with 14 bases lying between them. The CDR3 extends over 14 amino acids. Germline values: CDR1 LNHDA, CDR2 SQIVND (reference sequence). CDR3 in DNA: TGTGCCAGTAGTCCAACTCCAGGGTCTCAGCCCCAGCATTTT. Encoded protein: CASSPTPGSQPQHF. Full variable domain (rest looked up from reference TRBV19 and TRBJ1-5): DGGITQSPKYLFRKEGQNVTLSCEQNLNHDAMYWYRQDPGQGLRLIYYSQIVNDFQKGDIAEGYSVSREKKESFPLTVTSAQKNPTAFYLCASSPTPGSQPQHFGDGTRLSIL.